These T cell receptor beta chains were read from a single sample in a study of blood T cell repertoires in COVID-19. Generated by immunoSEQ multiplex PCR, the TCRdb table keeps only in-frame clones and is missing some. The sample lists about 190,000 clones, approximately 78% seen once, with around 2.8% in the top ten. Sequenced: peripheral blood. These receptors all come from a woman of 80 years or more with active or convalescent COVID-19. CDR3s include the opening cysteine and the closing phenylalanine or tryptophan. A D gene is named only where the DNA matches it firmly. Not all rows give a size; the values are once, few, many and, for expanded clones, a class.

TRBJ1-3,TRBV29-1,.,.,TGCAGCGTTGAAGGACAGCTCTCTGGAAACACCATATATTTT,CSVEGQLSGNTIYF
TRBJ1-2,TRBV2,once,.,TGTGCCAGCAGAGATGACAGGTGGGAGGGCTACACCTTC,CASRDDRWEGYTF
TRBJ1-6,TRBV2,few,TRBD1,TGTGCCAGCAGCCAGGGGGCGTTTAATTCACCCCTCCACTTT,CASSQGAFNSPLHF
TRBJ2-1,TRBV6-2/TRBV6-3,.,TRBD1,TGTGCCAGCAGTTACCGCCGGGACAGGGGCTACAATGAGCAGTTCTTC,CASSYRRDRGYNEQFF
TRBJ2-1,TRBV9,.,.,TGTGCCAGCAGCGACGACAGCGCCAGCAATGAGCAGTTCTTC,CASSDDSASNEQFF
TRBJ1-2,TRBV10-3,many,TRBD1,TGTGCCATCAAATCGGACAGGGGGCTTAGCTATGGCTACACCTTC,CAIKSDRGLSYGYTF
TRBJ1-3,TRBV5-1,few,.,TGCGCCAGCAGCTTAGCAGGGTCTGGAAACACCATATATTTT,CASSLAGSGNTIYF
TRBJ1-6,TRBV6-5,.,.,TGTGCCAGCCGTTATGCCGAGGTGTGGAATTCACCCCTCCACTTT,CASRYAEVWNSPLHF
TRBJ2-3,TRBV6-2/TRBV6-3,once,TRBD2,TGTGCCAGCAGTTACTCGGCCAGCGGGGGGAGTCTAGATACGCAGTATTTT,CASSYSASGGSLDTQYF
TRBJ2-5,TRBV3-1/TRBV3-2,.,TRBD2,TGTGCCAGCAGCCTTCGAATGAGCGGGGGGGCGGAGACCCAGTACTTC,CASSLRMSGGAETQYF
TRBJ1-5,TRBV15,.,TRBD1,TGTGCCACCAGCCCACAGGGGTCCAATCAGCCCCAGCATTTT,CATSPQGSNQPQHF
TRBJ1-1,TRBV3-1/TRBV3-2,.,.,TGTGCCAGCAGCCAACGGCCAGGGGTAGGAAACACTGAAGCTTTCTTT,CASSQRPGVGNTEAFF
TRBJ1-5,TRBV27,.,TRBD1,TGTGCCAGCAGCCCGACAGGGTTTCAGCCCCAGCATTTT,CASSPTGFQPQHF
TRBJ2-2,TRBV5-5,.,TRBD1,TGTGCCAGCAGCCGGATGGGACCGGGACAGGGAATCACCGGGGAGCTGTTTTTT,CASSRMGPGQGITGELFF
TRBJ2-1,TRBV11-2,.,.,TGTGCCAGCAGCTTAGGATATACGGGATACAATGAGCAGTTCTTC,CASSLGYTGYNEQFF
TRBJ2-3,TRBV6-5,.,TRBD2,TGTGCCAGCAGCATAGCGGGGTCCACAGATACGCAGTATTTT,CASSIAGSTDTQYF
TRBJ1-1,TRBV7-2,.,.,TGTGCCAGCAGCCCGGACAGACGGAACACTGAAGCTTTCTTT,CASSPDRRNTEAFF
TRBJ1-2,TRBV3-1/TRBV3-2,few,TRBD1,TGTGCCAGCAGCCAAGGCACAGGGGAGCTAGATCGCTACACCTTC,CASSQGTGELDRYTF
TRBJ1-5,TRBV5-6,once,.,TGTGCCAGCAGCTTGGGGATAAGAGGGAATCAGCCCCAGCATTTT,CASSLGIRGNQPQHF
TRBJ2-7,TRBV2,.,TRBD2,TGTGCCAGCAGTGAGGGAGGGACCGGCTACGAGCAGTACTTC,CASSEGGTGYEQYF
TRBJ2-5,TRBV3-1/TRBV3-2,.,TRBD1,TGTGCCAGCAGCCAAGCGGGACAGCAAGAGACCCAGTACTTC,CASSQAGQQETQYF
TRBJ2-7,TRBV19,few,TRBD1,TGTGCCAGTAGCCTCCGGGACAGAAGGTCCGAGCAGTACTTC,CASSLRDRRSEQYF
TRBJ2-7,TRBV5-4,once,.,TGTGCCAGCAGCTCTCCCAGCTCCTACGAGCAGTACTTC,CASSSPSSYEQYF
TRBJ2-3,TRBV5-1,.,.,TGCGCCAGCAGCTTGGAACGGGGGGCCAGGGCGCAGTATTTT,CASSLERGARAQYF
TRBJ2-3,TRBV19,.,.,TGTGCCAGTAGAGGACAACGGTATACGCAGTATTTT,CASRGQRYTQYF
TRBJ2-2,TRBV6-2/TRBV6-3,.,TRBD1,TGTGCCAGCAGTCTACCACAGGGGGCGTACACCGGGGAGCTGTTTTTT,CASSLPQGAYTGELFF
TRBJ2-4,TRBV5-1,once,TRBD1,TGCGCCAGCAGCTCTAACCTGGGACAGCGAAACATTCAGTACTTC,CASSSNLGQRNIQYF